Following are 18 T cell receptor beta chains from one sample sequenced in a study of control samples from healthy donors and cancer patients. Only in-frame clones appear in the TCRdb table, and some are missing; sequencing was by immunoSEQ multiplex PCR. The data contain about 45,000 clones, approximately 90% of them singletons. What was sequenced was PBMCs. These receptors were collected from a woman aged 40 to 55 with head and neck cancer.

This rearrangement joins TRBV4-1 to TRBJ1-3, with D unclear. The CDR3 totals 13 residues. Germline-derived CDR1 and CDR2 are MGHRA and YSYEKL. Trimming pared 1 base from V and 6 bases from J, leaving 7 bases between. CDR3 amino acids: CASSQVSVNTIYF. CDR3 coding DNA: TGCGCCAGCAGCCAAGTATCCGTAAACACCATATATTTT.

The chain uses TRBV27 and TRBJ1-4; D perhaps matches TRBD1 (5 bases). CDR1 and CDR2 from the germline V gene are MNHEY and SMNVEV (reference sequence). Trimming took off 6 bases at V and 8 bases at J, with 16 bases between the two ends. The CDR3 covers 14 residues. CDR3 residues: CASRGVRWDEKLFF. CDR3 nucleotides: TGTGCCAGCAGAGGTGTGCGTTGGGACGAAAAACTGTTTTTT.

The chain joins TRBV6-6 to TRBJ2-7; no reliable D call. CDR1 MNHNY and CDR2 SVGAGI come from the germline V gene (reference sequence). The CDR3 sequence is 15 residues long. V was clipped by 7 bases and J by 2 bases, with 18 bases between them. The CDR3 nucleotides read TGTGCCAGCAACAGCAAGGAGATACCTGCCTACGAGCAGTACTTC. Amino acids: CASNSKEIPAYEQYF.

The chain couples TRBV20-1 to TRBJ1-5; tentative D call: TRBD1 (5 bases). The ends were cut back, 3 bases at V and 1 base at J, with 7 bases in the middle. The CDR3 is 13 amino acids. Germline V lookup: CDR1 DFQATT, CDR2 SNEGSKA (reference sequence). CDR3 region: CSASHRSNQPQHF. As DNA, the CDR3 is TGCAGTGCTAGTCACAGGAGCAATCAGCCCCAGCATTTT.

The rearrangement links TRBV4-2 to TRBJ1-1; 10 nucleotides line up with TRBD1. Trimming cost V 4 bases and J 6 bases; bases outside gene matches: 5. The germline CDR1 and CDR2 sequences are LGHNA and YNFKEQ. CDR3 length: 14 amino acids. The CDR3 DNA follows: TGTGCCAGCAGCCGGACAGGGGGATTCCCTGAAGCTTTCTTT. Residues: CASSRTGGFPEAFF.

This chain connects TRBV6-5 to TRBJ1-2; maybe TRBD1 (6 bases). This CDR3 comprises 14 residues. V was pared by 4 bases and J by 5 bases, with 14 bases between. Germline CDR1 is MNHEY and CDR2 is SVGAGI. The CDR3 DNA sequence: TGTGCCAGCAGTTTCCGGACAGAAAAATATGGCTACACCTTC. Encoded protein: CASSFRTEKYGYTF.

The chain carries TRBV11-3 and TRBJ2-2; D ambiguous. V lost 1 base and J 2 bases, leaving 8 bases between the germline ends. This CDR3 contains 15 residues. Germline assignment: CDR1 SGHNT and CDR2 YENEEA. The CDR3 region has the DNA TGTGCCAGCAGCTTAGGCTCTATTAACACCGGGGAGCTGTTTTTT. This codes for CASSLGSINTGELFF.

The chain uses TRBV29-1 and TRBJ1-2; no reliable D call. V was clipped by 4 bases and J by 1 base, with 4 bases between them. This CDR3 comprises 11 residues. Germline lookup yields CDR1 SQVTM and CDR2 ANQGSEA. This CDR3 is CSVVSNYGYTF. The CDR3 DNA sequence: TGCAGCGTTGTTAGTAACTATGGCTACACCTTC.

The chain joins TRBV7-3 to TRBJ2-1; 11 bases map to TRBD2. Germline trimming cut 4 bases from V and 6 bases from J; bases unmatched to any gene: 5. The germline gives CDR1 SGHTA, CDR2 FQGTGA. This CDR3 has 15 residues. CDR3 nucleotides: TGTGCCAGCAGCTCAACCGGGACTAGCGGCAATGAGCAGTTCTTC. Amino acids: CASSSTGTSGNEQFF.

The rearrangement joins TRBV29-1 to TRBJ1-4, with D possibly being TRBD1 (6 bases). Germline CDR1 is SQVTM and CDR2 is ANQGSEA. Trimming removed 5 bases from V and 8 bases from J, with 9 bases in between. The CDR3 is made up of 11 amino acids. This CDR3 reads CSVLTGEKLFF. The CDR3 coding sequence is TGCAGCGTTCTCACAGGGGAAAAACTGTTTTTT.

This chain uses TRBV15 with TRBJ2-4; D is possibly TRBD2 (6 bases). Germline CDR1 is LNHNV and CDR2 is YYDKDF (reference sequence). V was shortened by 3 bases and J by 2 bases, with 11 bases between the two germline ends. The CDR3 contains 15 residues. The chain's CDR3 is CATSRGGGSKNIQYF. The CDR3 nucleotides read TGTGCCACCAGCAGGGGGGGTGGATCCAAAAACATTCAGTACTTC.

This chain connects TRBV7-2 to TRBJ1-6; the match to TRBD1 covers 11 bases. The length of the CDR3 is 13 residues. CDR1 and CDR2 from the germline V gene are SGHTA and FQGNSA. Germline trimming cut 10 bases from V and 7 bases from J; bases unmatched to any gene: 3. The CDR3 loop reads CATRDRGNSPLHF. The CDR3 coding sequence is TGTGCCACCAGGGACAGGGGGAATTCACCCCTCCACTTT.

The chain recombines TRBV6-5 with TRBJ2-2; D assignment may be TRBD1 or TRBD2 (6 bases each). CDR3 length: 13 residues. Germline V gene data show CDR1 as MNHEY and CDR2 as SVGAGI. The ends were cut back, 10 bases at V and 14 bases at J, with 23 bases in the middle. The CDR3 loop is CATAVWGAEGLFF. The DNA for the CDR3 is TGTGCCACCGCTGTCTGGGGGGCGGAGGGTCTGTTTTTT.

The chain employs TRBV14 and TRBJ2-5, with D perhaps matching TRBD2 (6 bases). The CDR3 runs 18 residues. Germline V gene sequence: CDR1 SGHDN, CDR2 FVKESK. Trimming took 1 base from V and 4 from J, leaving 22 bases between them. The CDR3 nucleotides read TGTGCCAGCAGCCAAGGCTACTCGGGGCCGCGGGGAAGAGAGACCCAGTACTTC. This translates into CASSQGYSGPRGRETQYF.

There are a few counts of this clone. The rearrangement joins TRBV4-2 to TRBJ1-2, with D perhaps TRBD1 (6 bases). Trimming pared 2 bases from V and 2 bases from J, leaving 15 bases between. This CDR3 is built from 16 residues. Germline V CDR1 and CDR2: LGHNA, YNFKEQ. The CDR3, as DNA: TGTGCCAGCAGCCAACCACTACGGACAGTCAACTATGGCTACACCTTC. It yields the protein CASSQPLRTVNYGYTF.

This clone has just a few counts. J is TRBJ1-6 and V is TRBV18; D remains ambiguous. The CDR3 is 12 residues long. Germline V gene lookup returns CDR1 KGHSH and CDR2 LQKENI. Between the trimmed V and J ends, which lost 5 bases and 9 bases, there was a span of 8 bases. For the CDR3, the DNA is TGTGCCAGCTCAACTCGGACTTCACCCCTCCACTTT. It codes for CASSTRTSPLHF.

The rearrangement joins TRBV6-5 to TRBJ2-1; the D gene is possibly TRBD1 (7 bases). Germline CDR1 is MNHEY and CDR2 is SVGAGI. The CDR3 has 14 amino acids. Trimming left V 5 bases short and J 6 bases short, with 14 bases between. CDR3 in DNA: TGTGCCAGCAGTACAGGGGCGGGAATCAATGAGCAGTTCTTC. Encoded protein: CASSTGAGINEQFF.

This clone was counted a single time. This chain links TRBV10-2 with TRBJ2-3; TRBD2 matches at 7 bases. The CDR3 is made up of 15 amino acids. The germline CDR1 and CDR2 sequences are WSHSY and SAAADI. V was clipped by 3 bases and J by 11 bases; unmatched bases: 14. The CDR3 region is CASSDGLAVDFGQYF. CDR3 sequence (DNA): TGCGCCAGCAGTGACGGGCTAGCGGTGGATTTTGGGCAGTATTTT.